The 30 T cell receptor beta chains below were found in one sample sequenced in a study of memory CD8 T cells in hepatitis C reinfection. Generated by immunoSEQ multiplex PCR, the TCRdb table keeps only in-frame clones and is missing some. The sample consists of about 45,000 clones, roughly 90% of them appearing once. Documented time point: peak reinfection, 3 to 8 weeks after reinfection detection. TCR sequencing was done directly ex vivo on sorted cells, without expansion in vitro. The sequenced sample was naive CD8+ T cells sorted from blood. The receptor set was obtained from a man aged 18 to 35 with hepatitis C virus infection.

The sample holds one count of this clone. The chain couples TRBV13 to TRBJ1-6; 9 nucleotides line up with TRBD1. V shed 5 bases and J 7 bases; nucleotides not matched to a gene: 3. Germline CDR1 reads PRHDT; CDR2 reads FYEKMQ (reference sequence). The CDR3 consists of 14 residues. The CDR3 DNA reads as TGTGCCAGCAGCCAGGGACAGGGCAATTCACCCCTCCACTTT. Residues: CASSQGQGNSPLHF.

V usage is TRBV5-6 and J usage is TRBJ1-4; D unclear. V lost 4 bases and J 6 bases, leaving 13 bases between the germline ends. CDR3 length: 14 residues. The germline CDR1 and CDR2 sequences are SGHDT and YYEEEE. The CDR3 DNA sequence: TGTGCCAGCAGCCCCGGGTTCGGGTATGAAAAACTGTTTTTT. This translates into CASSPGFGYEKLFF. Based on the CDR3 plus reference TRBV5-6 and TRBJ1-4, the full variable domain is DAGVTQSPTHLIKTRGQQVTLRCSPKSGHDTVSWYQQALGQGPQFIFQYYEEEERQRGNFPDRFSGHQFPNYSSELNVNALLLGDSALYLCASSPGFGYEKLFFGSGTQLSVL.

This CDR3 reads CATSRDPYSYQGSDYGYTF. The CDR3 DNA reads TGTGCCACCAGCAGAGATCCTTACTCCTACCAGGGCTCGGACTATGGCTACACCTTC. V gene TRBV15 combines with J gene TRBJ1-2; perhaps TRBD1 as D (5 bases). Germline V CDR1 and CDR2: LNHNV, YYDKDF (reference sequence). V gave up 0 bases and J gave up 3 bases, with 23 bases separating them. This CDR3 has 19 amino acids.

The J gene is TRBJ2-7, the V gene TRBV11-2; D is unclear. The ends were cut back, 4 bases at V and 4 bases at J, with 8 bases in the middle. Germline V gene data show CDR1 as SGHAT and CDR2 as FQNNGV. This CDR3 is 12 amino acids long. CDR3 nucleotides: TGTGCCAGCAGCTCAATGAGGTACGAGCAGTACGTC. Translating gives CASSSMRYEQYV.

This CDR3 reads CASSIGAGGPIQYF. CDR3 coding DNA: TGTGCCAGTAGTATAGGGGCGGGAGGGCCCATTCAGTACTTC. The chain has TRBV19 and TRBJ2-4, with TRBD2 identical over 9 bases. V shed 1 base and J 9 bases; nucleotides not matched to a gene: 4. CDR3 length equals 14 residues. CDR1 is LNHDA, CDR2 SQIVND, per germline (reference sequence).

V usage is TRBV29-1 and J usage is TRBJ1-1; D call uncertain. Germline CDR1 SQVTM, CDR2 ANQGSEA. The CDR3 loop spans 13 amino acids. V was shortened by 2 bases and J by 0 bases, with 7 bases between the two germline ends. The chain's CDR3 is CSVEPGMNTEAFF. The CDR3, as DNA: TGCAGCGTTGAACCCGGGATGAACACTGAAGCTTTCTTT.

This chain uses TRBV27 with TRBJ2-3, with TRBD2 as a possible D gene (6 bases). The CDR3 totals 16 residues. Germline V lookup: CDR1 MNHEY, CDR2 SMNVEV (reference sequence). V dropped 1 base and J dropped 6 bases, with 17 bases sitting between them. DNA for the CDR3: TGTGCCAGCAGTTTATTGGGACTGGCCCCCGGCGATACGCAGTATTTT. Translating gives CASSLLGLAPGDTQYF.

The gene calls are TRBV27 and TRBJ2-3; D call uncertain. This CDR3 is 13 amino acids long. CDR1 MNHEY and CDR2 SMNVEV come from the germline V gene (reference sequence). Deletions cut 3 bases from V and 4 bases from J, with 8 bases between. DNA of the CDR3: TGTGCCAGCAGTTTGTCGGTCGCAGATACGCAGTATTTT. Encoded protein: CASSLSVADTQYF.

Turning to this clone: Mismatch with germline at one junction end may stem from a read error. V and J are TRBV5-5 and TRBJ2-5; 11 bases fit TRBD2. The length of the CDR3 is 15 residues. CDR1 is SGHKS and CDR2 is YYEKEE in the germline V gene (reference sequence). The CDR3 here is CAGSVGLAEQETQYF. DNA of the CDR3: TGTGCCGGCAGCGTGGGACTAGCGGAGCAAGAGACCCAGTACTTC. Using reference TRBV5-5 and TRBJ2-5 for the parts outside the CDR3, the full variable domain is DAGVTQSPTHLIKTRGQQVTLRCSPISGHKSVSWYQQVLGQGPQFIFQYYEKEERGRGNFPDRFSARQFPNYSSELNVNALLLGDSALYLCAGSVGLAEQETQYFGPGTRLLVL.

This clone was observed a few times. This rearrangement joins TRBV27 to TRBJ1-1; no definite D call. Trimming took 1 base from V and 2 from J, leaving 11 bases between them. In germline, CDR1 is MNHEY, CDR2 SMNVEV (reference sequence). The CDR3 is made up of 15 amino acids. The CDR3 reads CASSLLGSLNTEAFF. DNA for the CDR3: TGTGCCAGCAGTTTATTGGGCAGTCTTAACACTGAAGCTTTCTTT.

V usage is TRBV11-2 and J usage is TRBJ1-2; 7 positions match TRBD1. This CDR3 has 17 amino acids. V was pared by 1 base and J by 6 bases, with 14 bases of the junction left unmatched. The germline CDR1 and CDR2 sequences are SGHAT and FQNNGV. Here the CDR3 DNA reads TGTGCCAGCAGCTTAGGTCTCGCAGGGGGAATAAGCGATGGCTACACCTTC. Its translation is CASSLGLAGGISDGYTF.

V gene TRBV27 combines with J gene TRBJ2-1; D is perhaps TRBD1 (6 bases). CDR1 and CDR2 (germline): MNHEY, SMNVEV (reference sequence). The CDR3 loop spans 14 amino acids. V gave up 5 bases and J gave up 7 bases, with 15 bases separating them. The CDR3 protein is CASSPQGQANEQFF. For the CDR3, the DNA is TGTGCCAGCAGTCCCCAGGGGCAGGCGAATGAGCAGTTCTTC.

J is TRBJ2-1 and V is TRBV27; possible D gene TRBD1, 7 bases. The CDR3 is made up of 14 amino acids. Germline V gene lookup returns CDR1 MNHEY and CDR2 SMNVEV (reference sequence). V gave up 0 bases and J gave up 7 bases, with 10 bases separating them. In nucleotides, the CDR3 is TGTGCCAGCAGTTTATCCTCAGGGGGGAATGAGCAGTTCTTC. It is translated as CASSLSSGGNEQFF.

CDR3: CASSLGRGSEQYF. The CDR3 DNA reads TGTGCCAGCAGCTTAGGACGGGGGAGCGAGCAGTACTTC. V gene TRBV7-9 combines with J gene TRBJ2-7; D is perhaps TRBD2 (6 bases). V lost 1 base and J 6 bases, leaving 10 bases between the germline ends. Germline CDR1 and CDR2: SEHNR and FQNEAQ (reference sequence). The CDR3 extends over 13 amino acids.

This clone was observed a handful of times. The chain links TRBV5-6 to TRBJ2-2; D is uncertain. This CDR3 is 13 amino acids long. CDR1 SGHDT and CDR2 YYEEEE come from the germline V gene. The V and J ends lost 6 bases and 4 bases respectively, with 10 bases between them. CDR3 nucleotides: TGTGCCAGCACCCCAAAATTCACCGGGGAGCTGTTTTTT. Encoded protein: CASTPKFTGELFF.

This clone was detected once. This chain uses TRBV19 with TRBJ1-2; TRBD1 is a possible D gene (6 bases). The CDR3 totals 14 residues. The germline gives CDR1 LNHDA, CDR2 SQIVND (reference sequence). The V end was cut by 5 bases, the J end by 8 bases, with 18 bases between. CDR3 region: CASSYRAGSRGYTF. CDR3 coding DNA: TGTGCCAGTAGTTACAGGGCGGGTAGTCGGGGCTACACCTTC.

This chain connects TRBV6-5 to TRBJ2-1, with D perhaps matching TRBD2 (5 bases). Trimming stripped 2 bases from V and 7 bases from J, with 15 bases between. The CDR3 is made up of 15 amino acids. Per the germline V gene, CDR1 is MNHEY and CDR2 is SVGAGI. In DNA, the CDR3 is TGTGCCAGCAGTTACGGAGGTTTCGGGTTAAATGAGCAGTTCTTC. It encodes CASSYGGFGLNEQFF.

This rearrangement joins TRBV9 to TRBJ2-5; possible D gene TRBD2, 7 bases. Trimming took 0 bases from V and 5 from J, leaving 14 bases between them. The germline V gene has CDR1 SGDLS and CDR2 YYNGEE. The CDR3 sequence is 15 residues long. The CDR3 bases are TGTGCCAGCAGCGTAGGGGGAGGGGGAGGGGAGACCCAGTACTTC. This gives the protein CASSVGGGGGETQYF.

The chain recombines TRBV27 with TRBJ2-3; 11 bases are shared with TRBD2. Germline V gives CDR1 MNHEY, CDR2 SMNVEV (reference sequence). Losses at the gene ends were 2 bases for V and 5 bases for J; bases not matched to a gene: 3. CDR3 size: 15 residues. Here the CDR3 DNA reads TGTGCCAGCAGTTTAACTAGCGGGAGCGAAGATACGCAGTATTTT. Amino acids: CASSLTSGSEDTQYF.

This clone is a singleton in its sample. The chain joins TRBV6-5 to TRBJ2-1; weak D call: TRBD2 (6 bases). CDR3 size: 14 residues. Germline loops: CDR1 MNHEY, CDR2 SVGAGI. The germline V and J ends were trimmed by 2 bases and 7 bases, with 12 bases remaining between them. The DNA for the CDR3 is TGTGCCAGCAGTTACGGCGCGGGGCTAAATGAGCAGTTCTTC. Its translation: CASSYGAGLNEQFF.

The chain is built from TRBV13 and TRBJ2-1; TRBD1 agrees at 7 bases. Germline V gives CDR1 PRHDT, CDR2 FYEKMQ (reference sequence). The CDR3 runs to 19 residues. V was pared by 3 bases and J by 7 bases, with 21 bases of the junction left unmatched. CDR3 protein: CASSFELPRDSQSVNEQFF. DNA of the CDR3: TGTGCCAGCAGCTTCGAACTCCCACGGGACAGCCAAAGTGTAAATGAGCAGTTCTTC. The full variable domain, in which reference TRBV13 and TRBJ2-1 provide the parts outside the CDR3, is AAGVIQSPRHLIKEKRETATLKCYPIPRHDTVYWYQQGPGQDPQFLISFYEKMQSDKGSIPDRFSAQQFSDYHSELNMSSLELGDSALYFCASSFELPRDSQSVNEQFFGPGTRLTVL.

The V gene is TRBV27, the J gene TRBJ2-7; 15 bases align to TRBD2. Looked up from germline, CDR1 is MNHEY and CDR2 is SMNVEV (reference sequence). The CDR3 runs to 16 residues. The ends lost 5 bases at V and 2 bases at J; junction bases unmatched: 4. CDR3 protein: CASSLRTSGRAYEQYF. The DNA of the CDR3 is TGTGCCAGCAGTCTACGGACTAGCGGGAGGGCCTACGAGCAGTACTTC.

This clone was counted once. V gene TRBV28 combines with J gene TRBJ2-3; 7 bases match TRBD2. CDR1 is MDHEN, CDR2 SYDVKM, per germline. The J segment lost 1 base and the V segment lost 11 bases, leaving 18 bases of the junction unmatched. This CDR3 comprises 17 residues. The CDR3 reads CAAQKLPRLARTDTQYF. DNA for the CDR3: TGTGCCGCACAAAAATTACCAAGACTAGCACGCACAGATACGCAGTATTTT. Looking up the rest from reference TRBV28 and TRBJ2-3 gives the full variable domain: DVKVTQSSRYLVKRTGEKVFLECVQDMDHENMFWYRQDPGLGLRLIYFSYDVKMKEKGDIPEGYSVSREKKERFSLILESASTNQTSMYLCAAQKLPRLARTDTQYFGPGTRLTVL.

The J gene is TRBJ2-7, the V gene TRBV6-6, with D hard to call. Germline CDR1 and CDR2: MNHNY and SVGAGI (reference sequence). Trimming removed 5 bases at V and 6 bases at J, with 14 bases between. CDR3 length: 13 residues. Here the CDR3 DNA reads TGTGCCAGCAGTCCGTTGTGGGCAAGCGAGCAGTACTTC. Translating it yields CASSPLWASEQYF.

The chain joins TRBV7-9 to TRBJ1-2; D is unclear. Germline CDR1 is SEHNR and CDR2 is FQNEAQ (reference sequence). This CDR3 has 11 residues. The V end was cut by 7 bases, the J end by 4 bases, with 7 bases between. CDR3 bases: TGTGCCAGCAAACACCGCTATGGCTACACCTTC. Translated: CASKHRYGYTF.

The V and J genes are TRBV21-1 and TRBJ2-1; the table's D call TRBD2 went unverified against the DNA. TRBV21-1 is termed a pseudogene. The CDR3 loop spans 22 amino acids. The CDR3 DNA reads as TGTGCCAGCAGCAAAGGATCTGCCCCCACCGTAAATTTCGGGACTAGCTGTCGTGAGCAGTTCTTC. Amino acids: CASSKGSAPTVNFGTSCREQFF.

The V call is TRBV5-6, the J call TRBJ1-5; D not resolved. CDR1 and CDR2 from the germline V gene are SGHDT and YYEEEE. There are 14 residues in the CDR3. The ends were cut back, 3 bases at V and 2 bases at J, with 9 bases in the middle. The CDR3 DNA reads TGTGCCAGCAGCTACGGGAGGGGCAATCAGCCCCAGCATTTT. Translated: CASSYGRGNQPQHF.

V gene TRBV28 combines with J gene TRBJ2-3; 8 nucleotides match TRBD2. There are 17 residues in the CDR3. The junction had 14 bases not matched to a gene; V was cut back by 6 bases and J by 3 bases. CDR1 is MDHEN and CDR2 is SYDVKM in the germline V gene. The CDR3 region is CASRAPPLAGGTDTQYF. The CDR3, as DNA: TGTGCCAGCAGGGCACCCCCCCTAGCGGGCGGGACAGATACGCAGTATTTT.

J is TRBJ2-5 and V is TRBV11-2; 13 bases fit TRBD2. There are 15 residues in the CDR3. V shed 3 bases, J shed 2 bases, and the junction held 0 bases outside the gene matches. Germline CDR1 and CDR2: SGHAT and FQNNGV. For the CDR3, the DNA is TGTGCCAGCAGCTTGGGACTAGCGGGGCAAGAGACCCAGTACTTC. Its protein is CASSLGLAGQETQYF.

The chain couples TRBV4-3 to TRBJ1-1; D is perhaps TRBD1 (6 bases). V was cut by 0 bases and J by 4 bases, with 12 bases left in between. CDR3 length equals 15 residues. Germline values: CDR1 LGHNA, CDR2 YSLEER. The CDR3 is CASSQEEGGLTEAFF. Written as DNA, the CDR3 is TGCGCCAGCAGCCAAGAAGAAGGGGGTCTCACTGAAGCTTTCTTT.